This entry lists 7 T cell receptor beta chains sequenced from one sample in a study of CD8+ T cells in alopecia areata. Treatment specified: oral pan-JAK inhibitor, 5-10 mg twice daily. Extracted RNA was reverse transcribed, and the resulting cDNA served as sequencing template. Clones were sequenced by immunoSEQ multiplex PCR, and TCRdb holds only the in-frame ones, with some missing. The sample lists about 200,000 clones; about three fifths were seen once. This specimen was CD4+ T cells sorted from blood, taken at week 24, from a patient treated with tofacitinib. The receptor source for this set is a human donor with alopecia areata.

The gene calls are TRBV4-2 and TRBJ1-1; D call uncertain. Germline CDR1 is LGHNA and CDR2 is YNFKEQ. The CDR3 covers 18 residues. With 4 bases removed from V and 3 bases from J, the gap between germline ends came to 24 bases. The CDR3 DNA sequence: TGTGCCAGCAGCCGACGAGTACCCAGTGAGCTTAGGCACACTGAAGCTTTCTTT. It codes for CASSRRVPSELRHTEAFF.

The V gene is TRBV5-1, the J gene TRBJ2-5; 9 nucleotides align to TRBD2. J was trimmed by 1 base and V by 0 bases; bases with no gene match: 4. This CDR3 is built from 16 residues. CDR1 and CDR2 (germline): SGHRS, YFSETQ. The CDR3 DNA follows: TGCGCCAGCAGCTTGGATCCAGCGGGGGGCCAAGAGACCCAGTACTTC. Residues: CASSLDPAGGQETQYF. The full variable domain, in which reference TRBV5-1 and TRBJ2-5 provide the parts outside the CDR3, is KAGVTQTPRYLIKTRGQQVTLSCSPISGHRSVSWYQQTPGQGLQFLFEYFSETQRNKGNFPGRFSGRQFSNSRSEMNVSTLELGDSALYLCASSLDPAGGQETQYFGPGTRLLVL.

The genes are TRBV30 and TRBJ2-2; D is perhaps TRBD1 (6 bases). In germline, CDR1 is GTSNPN, CDR2 SVGIG (reference sequence). Trimming removed 5 bases from V and 4 bases from J, with 11 bases in between. The CDR3 has 13 residues. The chain's CDR3 is CAWGQRSTGELFF. CDR3 DNA: TGTGCCTGGGGACAGCGGAGCACCGGGGAGCTGTTTTTT.

There are a few counts of this clone. The V gene is TRBV6-5, the J gene TRBJ2-5, with 7 bases matching TRBD2. The CDR3 totals 15 residues. Trimming took 11 bases from V and 5 from J; bases not matched to a gene: 17. Looked up from germline, CDR1 is MNHEY and CDR2 is SVGAGI. CDR3 region: CAVHRRSGGGETQYF. CDR3 DNA sequence: TGTGCCGTCCATCGCCGGTCGGGAGGAGGGGAGACCCAGTACTTC.

Note on this clone: Other DNA sequences in the same sample also yield this CDR3. This chain joins TRBV5-1 and TRBJ2-3, with a weak D call TRBD1 (6 bases). The CDR3 loop spans 14 amino acids. Trimming took 5 bases from V and 2 from J, leaving 12 bases between them. CDR1 is SGHRS, CDR2 YFSETQ, per germline. The CDR3: CASRSGQITDTQYF. The CDR3 DNA reads as TGCGCCAGCAGAAGTGGACAGATCACAGATACGCAGTATTTT.

The chain joins TRBV6-5 to TRBJ2-7; 8 nucleotides agree with TRBD2. The CDR3 consists of 15 residues. Trimming at V came to 5 bases and at J to 1 base, leaving 7 bases not matched to a gene. From germline, CDR1 is MNHEY and CDR2 SVGAGI. The CDR3 loop is CASSKTSGSSYEQYF. As DNA, the CDR3 is TGTGCCAGCAGTAAAACTAGCGGATCATCCTACGAGCAGTACTTC.

V and J are TRBV29-1 and TRBJ1-2; no reliable D call. The V gene lost 3 bases and the J gene lost 7 bases, with 3 bases spanning the gap. The CDR3 runs to 9 residues. In germline, CDR1 is SQVTM, CDR2 ANQGSEA. CDR3 in amino acids: CSVDGGYTF. DNA for the CDR3: TGCAGCGTTGATGGTGGCTACACCTTC. Complete variable domain (other parts from reference TRBV29-1 and TRBJ1-2): SAVISQKPSRDICQRGTSLTIQCQVDSQVTMMFWYRQQPGQSLTLIATANQGSEATYESGFVIDKFPISRPNLTFSTLTVSNMSPEDSSIYLCSVDGGYTFGSGTRLTVV.